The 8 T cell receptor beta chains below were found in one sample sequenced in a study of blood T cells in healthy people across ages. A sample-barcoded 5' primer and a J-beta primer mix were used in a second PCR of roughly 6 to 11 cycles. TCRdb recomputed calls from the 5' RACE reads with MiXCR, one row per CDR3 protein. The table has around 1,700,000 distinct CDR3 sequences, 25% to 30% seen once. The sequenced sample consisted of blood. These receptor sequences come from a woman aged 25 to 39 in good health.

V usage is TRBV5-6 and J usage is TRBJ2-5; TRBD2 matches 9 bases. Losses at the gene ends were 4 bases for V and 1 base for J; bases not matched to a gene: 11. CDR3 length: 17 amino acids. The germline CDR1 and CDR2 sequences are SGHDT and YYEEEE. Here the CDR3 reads CASSLGRSGRSQETQYF. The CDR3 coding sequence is TGTGCCAGCAGCCTTGGTAGGAGCGGGAGGTCCCAAGAGACCCAGTACTTC.

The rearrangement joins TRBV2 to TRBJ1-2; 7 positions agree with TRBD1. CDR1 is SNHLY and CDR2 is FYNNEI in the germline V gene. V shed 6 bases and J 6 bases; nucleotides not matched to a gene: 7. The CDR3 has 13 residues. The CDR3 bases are TGTGCCAGCAGCCCCTGGGACAGAAATGGCTACACCTTC. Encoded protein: CASSPWDRNGYTF. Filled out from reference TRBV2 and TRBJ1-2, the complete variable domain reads EPEVTQTPSHQVTQMGQEVILRCVPISNHLYFYWYRQILGQKVEFLVSFYNNEISEKSEIFDDQFSVERPDGSNFTLKIRSTKLEDSAMYFCASSPWDRNGYTFGSGTRLTVV.

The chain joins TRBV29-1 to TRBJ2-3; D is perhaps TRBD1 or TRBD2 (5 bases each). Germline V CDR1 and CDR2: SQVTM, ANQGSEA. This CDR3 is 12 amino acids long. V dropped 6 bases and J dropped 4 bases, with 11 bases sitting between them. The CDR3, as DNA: TGCAGCGTCCTACGAGGGGCAGATACGCAGTATTTT. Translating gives CSVLRGADTQYF.

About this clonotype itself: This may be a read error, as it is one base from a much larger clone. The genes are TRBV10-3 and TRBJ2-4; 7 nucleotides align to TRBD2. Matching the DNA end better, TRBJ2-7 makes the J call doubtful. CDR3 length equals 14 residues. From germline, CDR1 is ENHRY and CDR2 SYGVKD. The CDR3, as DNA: TGTGCCGTCAGAGCTGACGGGACTAACTACGAGCAGTACTTC. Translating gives CAVRADGTNYEQYF.

CDR3 nucleotides: TGCAGCGTGTACACCGGGACTAGGGGTGAGCAGTTCTTC. It specifies CSVYTGTRGEQFF. V and J are TRBV29-1 and TRBJ2-1, with 8 bases identical to TRBD2. Germline V CDR1 and CDR2: SQVTM, ANQGSEA. V trimming: 6 bases; J trimming: 9 bases; junction bases outside the gene matches: 10. CDR3 length equals 13 residues.

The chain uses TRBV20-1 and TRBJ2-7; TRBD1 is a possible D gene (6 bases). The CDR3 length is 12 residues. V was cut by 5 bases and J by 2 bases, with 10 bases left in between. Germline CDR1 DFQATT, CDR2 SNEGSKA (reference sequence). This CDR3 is CSAGQFPYEQYF. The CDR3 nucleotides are TGCAGTGCTGGACAGTTCCCCTACGAGCAGTACTTC.

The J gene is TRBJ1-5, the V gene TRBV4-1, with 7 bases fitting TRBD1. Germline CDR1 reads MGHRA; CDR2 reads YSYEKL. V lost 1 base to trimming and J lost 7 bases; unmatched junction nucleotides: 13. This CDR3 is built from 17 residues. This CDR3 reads CASSQGVTTGLMQPQHF. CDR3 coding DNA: TGCGCCAGCAGCCAAGGGGTTACGACAGGGTTGATGCAGCCCCAGCATTTT.

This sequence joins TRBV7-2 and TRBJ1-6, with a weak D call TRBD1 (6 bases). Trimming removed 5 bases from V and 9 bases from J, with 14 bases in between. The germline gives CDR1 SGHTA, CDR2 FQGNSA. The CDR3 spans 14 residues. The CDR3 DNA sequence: TGTGCCAGCAGCCCACTACAGGGCTCTTCACCCCTCCACTTT. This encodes CASSPLQGSSPLHF.